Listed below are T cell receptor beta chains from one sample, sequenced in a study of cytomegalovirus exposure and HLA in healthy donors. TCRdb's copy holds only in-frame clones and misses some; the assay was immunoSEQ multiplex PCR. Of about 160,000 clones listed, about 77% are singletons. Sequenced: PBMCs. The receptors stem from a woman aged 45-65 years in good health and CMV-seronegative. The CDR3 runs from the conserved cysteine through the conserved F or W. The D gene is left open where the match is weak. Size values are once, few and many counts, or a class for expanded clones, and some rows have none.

CDR3 protein: CASSYLDSLNQPQHF
CDR3 DNA: TGTGCCAGCAGTTACTTGGACAGCCTTAATCAGCCCCAGCATTTT
J gene: TRBJ1-5
V gene: TRBV6-6
D gene: .
clone size: .

CDR3 protein: CATSRGQFTDTQYF
CDR3 DNA: TGTGCCACCAGCAGGGGACAGTTCACAGATACGCAGTATTTT
J gene: TRBJ2-3
V gene: TRBV15
D gene: TRBD1
clone size: .

CDR3 protein: CAWRRPPGTAVHYGYTF
CDR3 DNA: TGTGCCTGGAGGCGGCCTCCCGGGACAGCAGTGCACTATGGCTACACCTTC
J gene: TRBJ1-2
V gene: TRBV30
D gene: TRBD1
clone size: .

CDR3 protein: CASSETLKGQGVRTEAFF
CDR3 DNA: TGCGCCAGCAGTGAGACCTTAAAAGGACAGGGGGTTCGGACTGAAGCTTTCTTT
J gene: TRBJ1-1
V gene: TRBV10-1
D gene: TRBD1
clone size: .

CDR3 protein: CASSLPTGASYEQYF
CDR3 DNA: TGTGCCAGCAGTTTACCTACAGGGGCATCCTACGAGCAGTACTTC
J gene: TRBJ2-7
V gene: TRBV28
D gene: TRBD1
clone size: .

CDR3 protein: CASSQFPGTSGIKQYF
CDR3 DNA: TGTGCCAGCAGCCAATTCCCCGGGACTAGCGGGATCAAGCAGTACTTC
J gene: TRBJ2-7
V gene: TRBV4-2
D gene: TRBD2
clone size: .

CDR3 protein: CAGRDRGMYEQFF
CDR3 DNA: TGTGCCGGAAGGGACAGGGGTATGTATGAGCAGTTCTTC
J gene: TRBJ2-1
V gene: TRBV6-6
D gene: TRBD1
clone size: .

CDR3 protein: CASSRARQGATDTQYF
CDR3 DNA: TGCGCCAGCAGCCGAGCCCGACAGGGGGCAACAGATACGCAGTATTTT
J gene: TRBJ2-3
V gene: TRBV4-3
D gene: TRBD1
clone size: .

CDR3 protein: CAISESSTGGGNIQYF
CDR3 DNA: TGTGCCATCAGTGAGTCTAGCACAGGGGGCGGAAACATTCAGTACTTC
J gene: TRBJ2-4
V gene: TRBV10-3
D gene: TRBD1
clone size: .

CDR3 protein: CASSLQGLDTQYF
CDR3 DNA: TGCGCCAGCAGCCTCCAGGGGTTGGATACGCAGTATTTT
J gene: TRBJ2-3
V gene: TRBV4-1
D gene: .
clone size: .

CDR3 protein: CASSLNRDLNEKLFF
CDR3 DNA: TGTGCCAGCAGCCTTAACAGGGATCTGAACGAAAAACTGTTTTTT
J gene: TRBJ1-4
V gene: TRBV5-4
D gene: .
clone size: .

CDR3 protein: CASSSRGAQSNYGYTF
CDR3 DNA: TGTGCCAGCAGCTCCCGGGGGGCACAATCTAACTATGGCTACACCTTC
J gene: TRBJ1-2
V gene: TRBV7-2
D gene: .
clone size: .

CDR3 protein: CASSPERAFGYGYTF
CDR3 DNA: TGTGCCAGCTCACCAGAGCGGGCTTTTGGATATGGCTACACCTTC
J gene: TRBJ1-2
V gene: TRBV18
D gene: .
clone size: .

CDR3 protein: CASSQGGGSYGYTF
CDR3 DNA: TGTGCCAGCAGCCAAGGGGGGGGTAGCTATGGCTACACCTTC
J gene: TRBJ1-2
V gene: TRBV4-2
D gene: .
clone size: .

CDR3 protein: CSVEPLGKRRNTEAFF
CDR3 DNA: TGCAGCGTTGAACCCCTAGGAAAGCGGAGGAACACTGAAGCTTTCTTT
J gene: TRBJ1-1
V gene: TRBV29-1
D gene: .
clone size: .

CDR3 protein: CASSPPPTSGGVQETQYF
CDR3 DNA: TGTGCCAGCAGCCCGCCCCCCACTAGCGGGGGCGTCCAAGAGACCCAGTACTTC
J gene: TRBJ2-5
V gene: TRBV5-4
D gene: TRBD2
clone size: .

CDR3 protein: CAVNRVNYGYTF
CDR3 DNA: TGTGCCGTTAACAGGGTTAACTATGGCTACACCTTC
J gene: TRBJ1-2
V gene: TRBV28
D gene: .
clone size: .

CDR3 protein: CASSINRASAYEQYF
CDR3 DNA: TGTGCCAGCAGCATCAACAGGGCCTCTGCTTACGAGCAGTACTTC
J gene: TRBJ2-7
V gene: TRBV21-1
D gene: .
clone size: .

CDR3 protein: CASSQDSARSVQFF
CDR3 DNA: TGCGCCAGCAGCCAAGATTCGGCTAGGTCTGTGCAGTTCTTC
J gene: TRBJ2-1
V gene: TRBV4-3
D gene: .
clone size: .

CDR3 protein: CASRLLADSYEQYF
CDR3 DNA: TGTGCCAGTCGCTTATTGGCAGATTCCTACGAGCAGTACTTC
J gene: TRBJ2-7
V gene: TRBV11-1
D gene: .
clone size: few

CDR3 protein: CASSLEGQGASKNIQYF
CDR3 DNA: TGTGCCAGCAGCTTAGAAGGACAGGGGGCGTCCAAAAACATTCAGTACTTC
J gene: TRBJ2-4
V gene: TRBV7-6
D gene: TRBD1
clone size: .

CDR3 protein: CASSYSRTSGSYEQYF
CDR3 DNA: TGTGCCAGCAGTTACTCACGGACTAGCGGTTCCTACGAGCAGTACTTC
J gene: TRBJ2-7
V gene: TRBV6-5
D gene: TRBD2
clone size: .

CDR3 protein: CAIRGHLMQPQHF
CDR3 DNA: TGTGCCATCAGGGGACATTTGATGCAGCCCCAGCATTTT
J gene: TRBJ1-5
V gene: TRBV10-3
D gene: .
clone size: .

CDR3 protein: CASSMRQHTDTQYF
CDR3 DNA: TGTGCCAGCAGCATGAGACAGCACACAGATACGCAGTATTTT
J gene: TRBJ2-3
V gene: TRBV9
D gene: .
clone size: .

CDR3 protein: CASSNLNRGPMNTEAFF
CDR3 DNA: TGTGCCAGTAGTAATCTCAACAGGGGGCCTATGAACACTGAAGCTTTCTTT
J gene: TRBJ1-1
V gene: TRBV19
D gene: TRBD1
clone size: few

CDR3 protein: CAYNGQVNTEAFF
CDR3 DNA: TGTGCCTATAACGGACAGGTGAACACTGAAGCTTTCTTT
J gene: TRBJ1-1
V gene: TRBV30
D gene: TRBD1
clone size: .

CDR3 protein: CASSLAAGVSYEQYF
CDR3 DNA: TGTGCCAGCAGCTTAGCAGCGGGAGTCTCCTACGAGCAGTACTTC
J gene: TRBJ2-7
V gene: TRBV7-3
D gene: TRBD2
clone size: .